The clone carrying this T cell receptor (beta chain) has ten or more counts. Its antigen is unknown. Molecular barcoded adaptors covering alpha/delta and beta/gamma chains were used on about 390 ng RNA. TCRdb reanalysed the reads using MiXCR and keeps one entry per CDR3 protein. The sample has about 28,000 distinct CDR3 sequences; around 15% are singletons. The sample comes from a study of read filtering for tumor transcriptome and immune sequencing. Study details: Among patients, around 18 were male and more than 13 female, aged about 40 to 90 (mean approximately 60). Whole-transcriptome libraries were prepared after DNase treatment.

This CDR3 contains 15 residues. Germline V CDR1 and CDR2: SGHTA, FQGNSA. Trimming shortened V by 5 bases and J by 5 bases, and 16 bases separated the two germline ends. Study-wide results and caveats: IR-seq captured clonotypes deeper and more reliably than RNA-seq.

Sampling of bone marrow took place during active disease in every patient. This receptor was identified in a donor at least 40 years old with multiple myeloma. The rearrangement joins TRBV7-2 to TRBJ1-5; D perhaps matches TRBD1 (5 bases). Source material: a population of CD138-negative cells sorted from bone marrow. The CDR3 loop is CASSPMLGAHQPQHF. In nucleotides, the CDR3 is TGTGCCAGCAGCCCAATGTTAGGGGCCCATCAGCCCCAGCATTTT.